Following are 18 T cell receptor beta chains from one sample sequenced in a study of early T cells in non-severe SARS-CoV-2 infection. TCRdb redid the calling of the 5' RACE reads with MiXCR, one entry per CDR3 protein. Of roughly 69,000 distinct CDR3 sequences listed, roughly 9% are singletons. This material consisted of whole blood, taken at baseline. The receptors stem from an adult who was a healthcare worker with PCR-confirmed SARS-CoV-2 infection or an uninfected control (not recorded which).

The sample holds many counts of this clonotype. The chain uses TRBV21-1 and TRBJ1-2; TRBD1 is the table's D call, not checked against the DNA. TRBV21-1 is marked as a pseudogene. CDR3 size: 14 residues. The CDR3 sequence: CASSNKGTEYGYTF. The CDR3 DNA is TGTGCCAGCAGCAATAAAGGGACAGAATATGGCTACACCTTC.

CDR3 in DNA: TGTGCCAGCACCTCGACGACTAGCGTACTCTACGAGCAGTACTTC. It encodes CASTSTTSVLYEQYF. The chain couples TRBV7-9 to TRBJ2-7; the match to TRBD2 covers 8 bases. The germline V gene has CDR1 SEHNR and CDR2 FQNEAQ (reference sequence). The V and J ends lost 7 bases and 3 bases, in that order; junction bases with no gene match: 11. The CDR3 consists of 15 residues.

This chain links TRBV29-1 with TRBJ2-5; 9 bases map to TRBD1. This CDR3 is built from 15 residues. V lost 5 bases and J lost 2; bases outside the gene matches: 9. Germline CDR1 is SQVTM and CDR2 is ANQGSEA. The DNA of the CDR3 is TGCAGCGTTCTGTTCGGGACAGGGCGACAAGAGACCCAGTACTTC. Translated, it gives CSVLFGTGRQETQYF.

The sample holds many counts of this clonotype. The chain joins TRBV14 to TRBJ2-6; no definite D call. The ends were cut back, 1 base at V and 0 bases at J, with 10 bases in the middle. Germline-derived CDR1 and CDR2 are SGHDN and FVKESK. The CDR3 loop spans 17 amino acids. CDR3 in DNA: TGTGCCAGCAGCCAAGTGATCCGGAGCTCTGGGGCCAACGTCCTGACTTTC. Translation gives CASSQVIRSSGANVLTF.

This clonotype was found a few times. This rearrangement joins TRBV20-1 to TRBJ1-4; no clear D gene. The germline V gene has CDR1 DFQATT and CDR2 SNEGSKA (reference sequence). This CDR3 region has 14 residues. V lost 3 bases to trimming and J lost 4 bases, with 12 bases between them. CDR3 coding DNA: TGCAGTGCTAGCAGTGGCCAGGTTAATGAAAAACTGTTTTTT. Translated: CSASSGQVNEKLFF.

V usage is TRBV7-2 and J usage is TRBJ2-7, with a possible D match to TRBD2 (6 bases). Trimming pared 5 bases from V and 1 base from J, leaving 15 bases between. The V gene's germline CDR1 is SGHTA and CDR2 FQGNSA. The CDR3 consists of 15 residues. The CDR3 spells CASSPSRDSSYEQYF. The CDR3 DNA follows: TGTGCCAGCAGCCCAAGCCGGGACTCGTCCTACGAGCAGTACTTC.

The chain carries TRBV20-1 and TRBJ1-1; the D gene is possibly TRBD1 (5 bases). Germline V gives CDR1 DFQATT, CDR2 SNEGSKA (reference sequence). The CDR3 consists of 12 residues. Between the trimmed V and J ends, which lost 2 bases and 13 bases, there was a span of 17 bases. The CDR3 sequence is CSARKGRDRDFF. The CDR3 DNA reads as TGCAGTGCTAGAAAAGGTCGGGACCGGGATTTCTTT.

In its sample, this clonotype was seen many times. V is TRBV20-1 and J is TRBJ1-1; 9 nucleotides match TRBD1. Germline-derived CDR1 and CDR2 are DFQATT and SNEGSKA (reference sequence). V lost 6 bases to trimming and J lost 4 bases; unmatched junction nucleotides: 9. This CDR3 is built from 14 residues. The CDR3 DNA reads as TGCAGTGCCAACAGGGGGCCGGAGGTCACTGAAGCTTTCTTT. It is translated as CSANRGPEVTEAFF.

V and J are TRBV28 and TRBJ2-3, with 13 bases aligning to TRBD2. The CDR3 sequence is 16 residues long. Germline CDR1 and CDR2: MDHEN and SYDVKM. Losses at the gene ends were 3 bases for V and 6 bases for J; bases not matched to a gene: 6. CDR3 coding DNA: TGTGCCAGCAGTTTTCGGACTAGCGGGAGCGGGGATACGCAGTATTTT. It codes for CASSFRTSGSGDTQYF.

This clonotype has only a few counts. The V call is TRBV11-2, the J call TRBJ1-5; 10 nucleotides line up with TRBD1. The CDR3 totals 15 residues. Trimming took 3 bases from V and 4 from J; bases not matched to a gene: 3. The germline CDR1 and CDR2 sequences are SGHAT and FQNNGV. The CDR3 is CASSFGGQGNQPQHF. The CDR3 DNA follows: TGTGCCAGCAGCTTCGGGGGACAGGGGAATCAGCCCCAGCATTTT.

The chain joins TRBV7-2 to TRBJ1-2; 7 nucleotides align to TRBD1. Germline V gene lookup returns CDR1 SGHTA and CDR2 FQGNSA. CDR3 length: 13 residues. The junction had 4 bases not matched to a gene; V was cut back by 5 bases and J by 4 bases. The CDR3 protein is CASSPDRVYGYTF. Written as DNA, the CDR3 is TGTGCCAGCAGCCCCGACAGGGTCTATGGCTACACCTTC.

The V and J genes are TRBV5-4 and TRBJ2-1; 13 nucleotides agree with TRBD2. Germline CDR1 SGHNT, CDR2 YYREEE (reference sequence). The J segment lost 5 bases and the V segment lost 4 bases, leaving 3 bases of the junction unmatched. This CDR3 has 15 residues. The CDR3 spells CASSLTSGRHNEQFF. The CDR3 DNA is TGTGCCAGCAGCCTGACTAGCGGGAGGCACAATGAGCAGTTCTTC.

This clonotype was counted ten times or more. The chain couples TRBV20-1 to TRBJ1-1; a possible D gene is TRBD1 (6 bases). Per germline, CDR1 DFQATT and CDR2 SNEGSKA (reference sequence). Trimming cost V 1 base and J 4 bases, with 19 bases left between them. This CDR3 comprises 16 residues. The CDR3 DNA is TGCAGTGCTAGAGGGGCATTACAGGGTAGTTCCACTGAAGCTTTCTTT. This encodes CSARGALQGSSTEAFF.

This clonotype was seen only a few times. The chain joins TRBV18 to TRBJ1-1, with D hard to call. Per the germline V gene, CDR1 is KGHSH and CDR2 is LQKENI. This CDR3 spans 14 amino acids. V lost 3 bases, J lost 8 bases, and 16 bases lay in between. CDR3 nucleotide sequence: TGTGCCAGCTCACCCGAGATGACAAGGAGAGAAGCTTTCTTT. Its protein product is CASSPEMTRREAFF.

The CDR3 loop is CASSRDGGSVTGELFF. The CDR3 DNA reads as TGCGCCAGCAGTCGTGACGGCGGGAGTGTAACCGGGGAGCTGTTTTTT. The chain has TRBV5-1 and TRBJ2-2, with 7 bases lining up with TRBD2. Germline CDR1 SGHRS, CDR2 YFSETQ. The CDR3 extends over 16 amino acids. The V segment lost 5 bases and the J segment 5 bases; nucleotides outside the gene matches: 12.

This clonotype came up many times. V usage is TRBV7-3 and J usage is TRBJ1-1; 10 nucleotides agree with TRBD1. Germline values: CDR1 SGHTA, CDR2 FQGTGA. CDR3 length: 14 residues. J gave up 3 bases and V 4 bases, and 2 bases lay outside the gene matches. For the CDR3, the DNA is TGTGCCAGCAGCTCCGGACAGGGGGACACTGAAGCTTTCTTT. Protein product: CASSSGQGDTEAFF.

The sample holds many counts of this clonotype. The V gene is TRBV6-6, the J gene TRBJ2-7; 10 bases are a match to TRBD1. The CDR3 is made up of 16 amino acids. V lost 5 bases and J lost 3; bases outside the gene matches: 10. The germline V gene encodes CDR1 MNHNY and CDR2 SVGAGI (reference sequence). CDR3 DNA: TGTGCCAGCAGTCCCACCCGGACAGGGGGGAACTACGAGCAGTACTTC. Its protein product is CASSPTRTGGNYEQYF.

This clonotype has at least ten counts. The chain carries TRBV18 and TRBJ1-6; D is perhaps TRBD1 (5 bases). The CDR3 is made up of 17 amino acids. Germline CDR1 reads KGHSH; CDR2 reads LQKENI. Trimming shortened V by 2 bases and J by 7 bases, and 18 bases separated the two germline ends. The CDR3 DNA reads TGTGCCAGCTCACCAGGCGAATTACAGGACGGAAATTCACCCCTCCACTTT. Translated: CASSPGELQDGNSPLHF.